The next 5 T cell receptor beta chains were all read from a single sample in a study of identical twins. MiXCR was run by TCRdb on the 5' RACE reads, yielding one entry per CDR3 protein. The data contain more than 200,000 distinct CDR3 sequences, around 15% of them singletons. Sequences were obtained from memory (CD45RO+) T cells sorted from blood. The receptor source for this set is a woman in her late teens or twenties in good health.

This clonotype was observed a few times. The genes are TRBV7-8 and TRBJ1-5; TRBD1 agrees at 9 bases. With 3 bases clipped from V and 3 bases from J, the junction kept 3 bases outside the gene matches. This CDR3 region has 15 residues. The germline V gene has CDR1 SGHVS and CDR2 FQNEAQ. CDR3 nucleotide sequence: TGTGCCAGCAGCTTTGGGACAGGGAACAATCAGCCCCAGCATTTT. Translated: CASSFGTGNNQPQHF.

This chain links TRBV20-1 with TRBJ1-6, with a possible D match to TRBD1 (6 bases). CDR1 and CDR2 (germline): DFQATT, SNEGSKA (reference sequence). The CDR3 has 13 residues. V lost 6 bases and J lost 5, with 11 bases in between. Here the CDR3 DNA reads TGCAGTGCCACGACAGGCCATAATTCACCCCTCCACTTT. This translates into CSATTGHNSPLHF.

This clonotype came up a few times. V gene TRBV5-1 combines with J gene TRBJ1-1, with D hard to call. Trimming left V 0 bases short and J 5 bases short, with 8 bases between. The CDR3 covers 13 residues. Germline assignment: CDR1 SGHRS and CDR2 YFSETQ. CDR3 nucleotide sequence: TGCGCCAGCAGCTTGGTAGATCGAACTGAAGCTTTCTTT. Protein sequence: CASSLVDRTEAFF.

This clonotype was detected a few times. The genes are TRBV12-3 or TRBV12-4 and TRBJ2-2, with 8 bases aligning to TRBD1. V trimming: 6 bases; J trimming: 4 bases; junction bases outside the gene matches: 7. The CDR3 is made up of 15 amino acids. The CDR3 loop is CASSPDRAATGELFF. The CDR3 bases are TGTGCCAGCAGCCCGGACAGGGCTGCCACCGGGGAGCTGTTTTTT.

The chain joins TRBV4-3 to TRBJ1-2; D is ambiguous. Germline V gene sequence: CDR1 LGHNA, CDR2 YSLEER. The CDR3 spans 15 residues. The germline V and J ends were trimmed by 1 base and 3 bases, with 12 bases remaining between them. The CDR3 coding sequence is TGCGCCAGCAGCCAAGGCCCACGGGGAGACTATGGCTACACCTTC. Translating it yields CASSQGPRGDYGYTF.